The clone carrying this T cell receptor beta chain was detected only a few times. This sample stems from a study of T-cell reconstitution after alpha-beta-depleted transplantation in children. Looked up from germline, CDR1 is DFQATT and CDR2 is SNEGSKA (reference sequence). Trimming cost V 6 bases and J 5 bases, with 19 bases left between them. The CDR3 extends over 14 amino acids. Unique molecular identifiers were incorporated when the TCRbeta library was constructed. TCRdb re-called the PCR reads with MiXCR, one entry per CDR3 protein. The sample comprises hundreds of thousands of distinct CDR3 sequences, approximately 30% of which are singletons, and 2% to 3% rests with the top ten.

This chain connects TRBV20-1 to TRBJ2-5; TRBD1 is a possible D gene (6 bases). The input for sequencing was PBMCs from the stem cell graft donor, taken from the stem cell graft. The receptor's source is a human donor who donated a stem cell graft to a child with aplastic anemia. CDR3 DNA sequence: TGCAGTGCGGATCCCAGGGGCTACCGGGAGACCCAGTACTTC. Amino acids: CSADPRGYRETQYF.